This TCR beta chain was recovered during a study of control samples from healthy donors and cancer patients. Generated by immunoSEQ multiplex PCR, the TCRdb table keeps only in-frame clones and is missing some. The sample includes 65,000 to 95,000 clones, around 87% of them seen just once. This CDR3 is built from 14 residues. Trimming removed 3 bases from V and 5 bases from J, with 16 bases in between. CDR1 is SQVTM, CDR2 ANQGSEA, per germline. The J gene is TRBJ1-1, the V gene TRBV29-1; TRBD1 is a possible D gene (6 bases). Sequencing used blood. The TCR originated in a man aged 45-65 years in good health. CDR3 protein: CSVDVGGQRTEAFF. The CDR3 DNA is TGCAGCGTTGACGTGGGGGGGCAGCGGACTGAAGCTTTCTTT.